The TCR beta chain described here comes from a study of blood T cells in healthy people across ages. This clonotype was recorded only once. Donor samples were obtained from healthy Caucasian individuals from Russia, aged about 6 to 100. Around 10 milliliters of peripheral blood were drawn from each donor. Next came a second PCR, run for roughly 6 to 11 cycles, which used a sample-barcoded 5' primer along with a J-beta primer mix. Every single cDNA molecule received a tag from a template-switch adaptor with 12 random nucleotides. All samples gave at least 3 million CDR3-containing paired-end reads. MiXCR, run by TCRdb on the 5' RACE reads, gives a single entry per CDR3 protein. The top ten hold about 42% of the sample, which has around 800,000 distinct CDR3 sequences, roughly 50% seen once. Germline assignment: CDR1 SGDLS and CDR2 YYNGEE. CDR3 length: 18 residues.

Sequencing input: blood. V usage is TRBV9 and J usage is TRBJ2-7; 8 nucleotides agree with TRBD2. The DNA end lines up better with TRBJ2-5; the J call may be wrong. The sequence was obtained from a man of 80 years or more in good health. In DNA form, the CDR3 reads TGTGCCAGCAGCGCACGTGGGGGGGCGGGAGGCATTGTTGAGACCCAGTACTTC. It specifies CASSARGGAGGIVETQYF.